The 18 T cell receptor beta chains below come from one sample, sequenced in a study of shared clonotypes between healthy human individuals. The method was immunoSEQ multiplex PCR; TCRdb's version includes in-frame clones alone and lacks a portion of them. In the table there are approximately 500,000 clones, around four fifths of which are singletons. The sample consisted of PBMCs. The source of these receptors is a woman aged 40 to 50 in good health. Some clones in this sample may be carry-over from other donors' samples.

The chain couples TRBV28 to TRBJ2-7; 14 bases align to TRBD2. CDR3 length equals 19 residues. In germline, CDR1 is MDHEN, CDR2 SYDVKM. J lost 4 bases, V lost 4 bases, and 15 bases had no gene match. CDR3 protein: CASSSWTSGRTHGVYEQYF. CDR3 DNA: TGTGCCAGCAGTTCCTGGACTAGCGGGAGGACCCATGGGGTGTACGAGCAGTACTTC.

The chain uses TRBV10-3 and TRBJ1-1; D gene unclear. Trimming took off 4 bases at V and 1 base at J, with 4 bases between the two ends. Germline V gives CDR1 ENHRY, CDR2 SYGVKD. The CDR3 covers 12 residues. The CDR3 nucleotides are TGTGCCATCAGTGGACCGAACACTGAAGCTTTCTTT. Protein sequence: CAISGPNTEAFF.

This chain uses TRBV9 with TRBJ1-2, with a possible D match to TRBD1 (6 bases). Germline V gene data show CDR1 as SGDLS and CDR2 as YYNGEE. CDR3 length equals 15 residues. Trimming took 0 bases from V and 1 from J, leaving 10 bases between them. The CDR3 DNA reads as TGTGCCAGCAGCGTAGATGGACAGCATAACTATGGCTACACCTTC. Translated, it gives CASSVDGQHNYGYTF.

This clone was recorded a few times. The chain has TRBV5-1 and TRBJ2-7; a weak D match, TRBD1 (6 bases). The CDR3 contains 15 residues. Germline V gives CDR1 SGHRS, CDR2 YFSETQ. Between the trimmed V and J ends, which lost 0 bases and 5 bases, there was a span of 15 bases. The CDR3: CASSLAATGGHEQYF. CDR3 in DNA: TGCGCCAGCAGCTTGGCCGCGACAGGAGGCCACGAGCAGTACTTC.

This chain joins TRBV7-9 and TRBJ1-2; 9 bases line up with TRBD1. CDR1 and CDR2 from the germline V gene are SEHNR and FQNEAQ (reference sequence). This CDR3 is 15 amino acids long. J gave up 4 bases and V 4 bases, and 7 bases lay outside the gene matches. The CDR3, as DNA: TGTGCCAGCAGCTCGACAGGGGGTGCCGGCTATGGCTACACCTTC. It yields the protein CASSSTGGAGYGYTF.

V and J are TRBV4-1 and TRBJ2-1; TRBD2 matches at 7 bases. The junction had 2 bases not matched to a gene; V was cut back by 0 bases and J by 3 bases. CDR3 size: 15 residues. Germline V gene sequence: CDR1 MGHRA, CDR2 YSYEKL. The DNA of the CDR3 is TGCGCCAGCAGCCAAGAAGGCGGGAGCTACAATGAGCAGTTCTTC. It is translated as CASSQEGGSYNEQFF.

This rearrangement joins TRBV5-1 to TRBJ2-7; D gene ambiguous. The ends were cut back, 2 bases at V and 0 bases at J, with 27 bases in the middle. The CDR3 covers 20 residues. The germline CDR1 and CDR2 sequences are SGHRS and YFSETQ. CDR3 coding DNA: TGCGCCAGCAGCTTTGCACACGAGGCGGAAAAGACCTCAAGCTCCTACGAGCAGTACTTC. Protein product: CASSFAHEAEKTSSSYEQYF.

The CDR3 sequence: CASSLHDSPDTQYF. CDR3 nucleotide sequence: TGTGCCAGCAGTTTACATGACAGCCCAGATACGCAGTATTTT. The J gene is TRBJ2-3, the V gene TRBV27, with D perhaps matching TRBD1 (5 bases). Germline V gene sequence: CDR1 MNHEY, CDR2 SMNVEV (reference sequence). This CDR3 comprises 14 residues. With 2 bases removed from V and 4 bases from J, the gap between germline ends came to 10 bases.

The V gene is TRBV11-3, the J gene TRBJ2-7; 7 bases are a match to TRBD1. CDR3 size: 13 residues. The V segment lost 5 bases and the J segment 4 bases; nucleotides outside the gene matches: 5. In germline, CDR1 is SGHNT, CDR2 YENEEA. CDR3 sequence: CASSERQGYEQYF. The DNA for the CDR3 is TGTGCCAGCAGCGAACGACAGGGTTACGAGCAGTACTTC.

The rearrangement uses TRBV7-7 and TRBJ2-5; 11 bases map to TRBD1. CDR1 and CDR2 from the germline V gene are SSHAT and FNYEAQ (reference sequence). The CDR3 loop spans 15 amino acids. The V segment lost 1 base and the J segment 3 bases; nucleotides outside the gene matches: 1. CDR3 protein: CASSLGGQGEETQYF. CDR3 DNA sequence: TGTGCCAGCAGCTTAGGGGGACAGGGGGAAGAGACCCAGTACTTC.

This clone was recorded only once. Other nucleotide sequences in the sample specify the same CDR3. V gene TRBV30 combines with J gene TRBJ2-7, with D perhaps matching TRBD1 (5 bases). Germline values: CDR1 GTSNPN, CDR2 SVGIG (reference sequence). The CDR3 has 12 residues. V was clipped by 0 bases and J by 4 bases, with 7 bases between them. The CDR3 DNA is TGTGCCTGGAGTGTAAAGGGGTACGAGCAGTACTTC. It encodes CAWSVKGYEQYF.

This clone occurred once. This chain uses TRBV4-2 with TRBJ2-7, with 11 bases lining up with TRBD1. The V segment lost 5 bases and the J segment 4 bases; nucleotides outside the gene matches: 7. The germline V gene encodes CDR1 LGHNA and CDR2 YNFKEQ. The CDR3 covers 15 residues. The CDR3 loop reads CASSFGQGAIYEQYF. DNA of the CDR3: TGTGCCAGCAGCTTCGGACAGGGGGCGATATACGAGCAGTACTTC.

The CDR3 nucleotides read TGTGCCATCACCTCAACAGGGACTAATACAGATACGCAGTATTTT. Translation: CAITSTGTNTDTQYF. The J gene is TRBJ2-3, the V gene TRBV7-8; D perhaps matches TRBD2 (7 bases). Germline V gene data show CDR1 as SGHVS and CDR2 as FQNEAQ. This CDR3 has 15 residues. Trimming cost V 10 bases and J 3 bases, with 20 bases left between them.

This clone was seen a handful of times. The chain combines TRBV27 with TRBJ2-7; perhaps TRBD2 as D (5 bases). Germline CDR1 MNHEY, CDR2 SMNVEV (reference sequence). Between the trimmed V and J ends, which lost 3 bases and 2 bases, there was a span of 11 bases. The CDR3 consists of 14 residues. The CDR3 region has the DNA TGTGCCAGCAGTTTTCGGGGTACGGCCTACGAGCAGTACTTC. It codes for CASSFRGTAYEQYF.

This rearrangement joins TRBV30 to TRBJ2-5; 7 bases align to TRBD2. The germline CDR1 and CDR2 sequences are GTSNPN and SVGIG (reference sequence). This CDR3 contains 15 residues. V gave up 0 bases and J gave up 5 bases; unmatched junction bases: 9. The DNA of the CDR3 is TGTGCCTGGAGTGTTTGGAGGGAGGGGCGGGAGACCCAGTACTTC. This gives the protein CAWSVWREGRETQYF.

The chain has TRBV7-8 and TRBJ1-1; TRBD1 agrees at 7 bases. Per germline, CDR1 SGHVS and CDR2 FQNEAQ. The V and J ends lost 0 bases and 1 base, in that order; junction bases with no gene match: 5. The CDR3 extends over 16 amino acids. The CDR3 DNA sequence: TGTGCCAGCAGCTTAGCCGGACAGGCCCCGAACACTGAAGCTTTCTTT. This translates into CASSLAGQAPNTEAFF.

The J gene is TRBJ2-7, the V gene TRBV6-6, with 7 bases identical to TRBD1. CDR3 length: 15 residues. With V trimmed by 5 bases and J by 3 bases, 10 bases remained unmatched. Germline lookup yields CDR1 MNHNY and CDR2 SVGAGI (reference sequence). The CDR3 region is CASSKPGQPGYEQYF. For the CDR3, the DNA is TGTGCCAGCAGTAAACCGGGACAGCCCGGCTACGAGCAGTACTTC.

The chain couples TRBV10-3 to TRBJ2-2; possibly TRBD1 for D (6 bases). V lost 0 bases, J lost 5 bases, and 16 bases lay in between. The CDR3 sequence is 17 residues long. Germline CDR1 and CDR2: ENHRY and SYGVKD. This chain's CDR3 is CAISESRQGRITGELFF. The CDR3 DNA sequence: TGTGCCATCAGTGAGTCGAGGCAGGGGAGAATAACCGGGGAGCTGTTTTTT.